The 27 T cell receptor beta chains reported below all come from one sample, sequenced in a study of T cells after yellow fever vaccination. TCRdb itself ran the 5' RACE reads through MiXCR, one entry per CDR3 protein. This sample has about 350,000 distinct CDR3 sequences, with around 12% found just once. Here the sequenced sample was CD4+ T cells sorted from PBMCs, taken 15 days after the yellow fever booster vaccination. The receptors were gathered from a young man who received the YFV17D yellow fever vaccine.

This clonotype was seen only a few times. The chain has TRBV5-5 and TRBJ2-3, with D perhaps TRBD1 or TRBD2 (6 bases each). CDR3 size: 17 residues. The V gene's germline CDR1 is SGHKS and CDR2 YYEKEE (reference sequence). V gave up 0 bases and J gave up 0 bases, with 14 bases separating them. This CDR3 is CASSLAGGHPSTDTQYF. The CDR3 bases are TGTGCCAGCAGCTTGGCCGGGGGACATCCTAGCACAGATACGCAGTATTTT.

The chain links TRBV28 to TRBJ1-3; D is unresolved. Trimming took off 7 bases at V and 16 bases at J, with 20 bases between the two ends. Per the germline V gene, CDR1 is MDHEN and CDR2 is SYDVKM. The CDR3 has 12 residues. CDR3 protein: CASIATGGLSYF. The CDR3 coding sequence is TGTGCCAGCATCGCCACCGGCGGTTTAAGCTATTTT.

This clonotype was detected a few times. The chain combines TRBV7-9 with TRBJ1-4, with no clear D. V lost 1 base and J 0 bases, leaving 12 bases between the germline ends. The CDR3 has 17 amino acids. CDR1 and CDR2 from the germline V gene are SEHNR and FQNEAQ (reference sequence). Here the CDR3 reads CASSLGRPHPTNEKLFF. The CDR3 DNA is TGTGCCAGCAGCTTAGGGAGGCCGCATCCAACTAATGAAAAACTGTTTTTT.

This clonotype appeared a few times. The chain joins TRBV5-1 to TRBJ1-1; D is ambiguous. Germline CDR1 and CDR2: SGHRS and YFSETQ. CDR3 length: 16 amino acids. Trimming took 4 bases from V and 7 from J, leaving 23 bases between them. The CDR3 is CASSPPSQSSGSEAFF. The CDR3 DNA is TGCGCCAGCAGCCCTCCATCCCAAAGTTCGGGAAGTGAAGCTTTCTTT. Full variable domain (rest looked up from reference TRBV5-1 and TRBJ1-1): KAGVTQTPRYLIKTRGQQVTLSCSPISGHRSVSWYQQTPGQGLQFLFEYFSETQRNKGNFPGRFSGRQFSNSRSEMNVSTLELGDSALYLCASSPPSQSSGSEAFFGQGTRLTVV.

This chain links TRBV30 with TRBJ1-5, with no clear D. The CDR3 loop spans 13 amino acids. Germline CDR1 is GTSNPN and CDR2 is SVGIG (reference sequence). The V gene lost 0 bases and the J gene lost 3 bases, with 6 bases spanning the gap. The CDR3 nucleotides read TGTGCCTGGAGTGTGCAGGACAATCAGCCCCAGCATTTT. Translation: CAWSVQDNQPQHF.

The rearrangement uses TRBV20-1 and TRBJ2-2; maybe TRBD1 (5 bases). Trimming pared 0 bases from V and 4 bases from J, leaving 12 bases between. CDR1 and CDR2 from the germline V gene are DFQATT and SNEGSKA (reference sequence). The CDR3 has 15 amino acids. The CDR3 bases are TGCAGTGCTAGAGATTTCCAGGGCGGCACCGGGGAGCTGTTTTTT. Translated, it gives CSARDFQGGTGELFF.

The genes are TRBV6-5 and TRBJ2-7; 9 positions agree with TRBD1. The CDR3 has 13 amino acids. The V gene's germline CDR1 is MNHEY and CDR2 SVGAGI. V was pared by 6 bases and J by 6 bases, with 6 bases of the junction left unmatched. The CDR3 region is CASRLQGAGEQYF. The CDR3 bases are TGTGCCAGCAGATTACAGGGGGCCGGCGAGCAGTACTTC.

There are a few counts of this clonotype. V usage is TRBV9 and J usage is TRBJ1-5; the D gene is possibly TRBD1 (5 bases). The CDR3 loop spans 13 amino acids. Trimming took off 1 base at V and 6 bases at J, with 8 bases between the two ends. Germline CDR1 is SGDLS and CDR2 is YYNGEE. The DNA of the CDR3 is TGTGCCAGCAGCGTAAGGGGCGGTCAGCCCCAGCATTTT. It translates to CASSVRGGQPQHF.

This clonotype has more than one count but fewer than ten. This sequence joins TRBV7-2 and TRBJ2-3, with 9 nucleotides matching TRBD2. V trimming: 5 bases; J trimming: 4 bases; junction bases outside the gene matches: 13. Germline-derived CDR1 and CDR2 are SGHTA and FQGNSA. This CDR3 region has 17 residues. CDR3 DNA: TGTGCCAGCAGCCCGACGGCGTTGGGACTAGCATCAGATACGCAGTATTTT. This encodes CASSPTALGLASDTQYF. The full variable domain, in which reference TRBV7-2 and TRBJ2-3 provide the parts outside the CDR3, is GAGVSQSPSNKVTEKGKDVELRCDPISGHTALYWYRQSLGQGLEFLIYFQGNSAPDKSGLPSDRFSAERTGGSVSTLTIQRTQQEDSAVYLCASSPTALGLASDTQYFGPGTRLTVL.

This clonotype came up a few times. This sequence joins TRBV3-1 and TRBJ2-3; 9 nucleotides align to TRBD1. In germline, CDR1 is LGHDT, CDR2 YNNKEL (reference sequence). The CDR3 contains 15 residues. Germline trimming cut 4 bases from V and 2 bases from J; bases unmatched to any gene: 4. The CDR3 region has the DNA TGTGCCAGCAGCCTCCGACAGGGGGTCACAGATACGCAGTATTTT. This gives the protein CASSLRQGVTDTQYF.

The chain carries TRBV7-2 and TRBJ1-5, with D unresolved. V lost 5 bases to trimming and J lost 6 bases, with 8 bases between them. The CDR3 is made up of 12 amino acids. Germline V lookup: CDR1 SGHTA, CDR2 FQGNSA. The DNA of the CDR3 is TGTGCCAGCAGCCGCTCGGGTCAGCCCCAGCATTTT. Its protein is CASSRSGQPQHF.

There are many counts of this clonotype. The chain carries TRBV10-3 and TRBJ2-1; D uncertain. The CDR3 length is 12 residues. The V gene's germline CDR1 is ENHRY and CDR2 SYGVKD. The germline V and J ends were trimmed by 3 bases and 7 bases, with 7 bases remaining between them. The DNA of the CDR3 is TGTGCCATCAGTGATAGACAAAATGAGCAGTTCTTC. Amino acids: CAISDRQNEQFF.

V and J are TRBV6-1 and TRBJ1-4; the D is unclear. The CDR3 is 11 amino acids. Germline values: CDR1 MNHNS, CDR2 SASEGT. Trimming shortened V by 3 bases and J by 8 bases, and 4 bases separated the two germline ends. CDR3 in DNA: TGTGCCAGCAGTGATGTGGAAAAACTGTTTTTT. The encoded protein is CASSDVEKLFF.

This chain connects TRBV7-9 to TRBJ1-1, with a tentative D call TRBD1 (5 bases). V shed 9 bases and J shed 4 bases, with 27 bases lying between them. This CDR3 has 17 amino acids. Germline V CDR1 and CDR2: SEHNR, FQNEAQ (reference sequence). The CDR3 protein is CASKGRTLKGPSTEAFF. CDR3 coding DNA: TGTGCCAGTAAGGGACGGACGCTCAAAGGGCCGAGCACTGAAGCTTTCTTT.

The CDR3 DNA follows: TGTGCCAGCAGCCAAGAAAGGAATTCACCCCTCCACTTT. This codes for CASSQERNSPLHF. V is TRBV14 and J is TRBJ1-6; D is uncertain. V lost 0 bases, J lost 7 bases, and 4 bases lay in between. Germline V gene data show CDR1 as SGHDN and CDR2 as FVKESK. This CDR3 is built from 13 residues.

This rearrangement joins TRBV7-2 to TRBJ1-5; D not certain. Germline V gene sequence: CDR1 SGHTA, CDR2 FQGNSA. CDR3 size: 14 residues. Deletions cut 1 base from V and 9 bases from J, with 13 bases between. In DNA, the CDR3 is TGTGCCAGCAGCTTAGAGAGGACCGCGGGGCCCCAGCATTTT. It codes for CASSLERTAGPQHF.

This clonotype was counted between two and nine times. The chain recombines TRBV10-2 with TRBJ1-1; TRBD1 matches 9 bases. V shed 6 bases and J 0 bases; nucleotides not matched to a gene: 5. This CDR3 spans 15 amino acids. Germline values: CDR1 WSHSY, CDR2 SAAADI. The CDR3 nucleotides are TGCGCCAGCAGGAAAGACAGGGGGATGAACACTGAAGCTTTCTTT. It specifies CASRKDRGMNTEAFF.

This clonotype showed up just a few times. This chain joins TRBV15 and TRBJ1-1; D uncertain. Trimming took off 0 bases at V and 5 bases at J, with 10 bases between the two ends. In germline, CDR1 is LNHNV, CDR2 YYDKDF (reference sequence). There are 14 residues in the CDR3. The DNA of the CDR3 is TGTGCCACCAGCAGAGAGGCGCGCGGGACTGAAGCTTTCTTT. Protein sequence: CATSREARGTEAFF.

This clonotype has a handful of counts. The gene calls are TRBV6-2 or TRBV6-3 and TRBJ2-2; D perhaps matches TRBD2 (5 bases). The V gene's germline CDR1 is MNHEY and CDR2 SVGEGT. With 5 bases removed from V and 7 bases from J, the gap between germline ends came to 5 bases. The CDR3 contains 11 residues. The CDR3 here is CASSGGGELFF. The CDR3 region has the DNA TGTGCCAGCAGTGGAGGCGGGGAGCTGTTTTTT.

This clonotype came up many times. The chain employs TRBV7-9 and TRBJ1-1; no firm D call. This CDR3 region has 13 residues. Germline V lookup: CDR1 SEHNR, CDR2 FQNEAQ (reference sequence). Trimming cost V 6 bases and J 0 bases, with 8 bases left between them. The CDR3 bases are TGTGCCAGCAGTAAACTGATGAACACTGAAGCTTTCTTT. This codes for CASSKLMNTEAFF.

This clonotype was observed a few times. The chain links TRBV10-3 to TRBJ1-2; 11 nucleotides match TRBD1. This CDR3 region has 13 residues. The trim removed 10 bases at V and 7 bases at J, leaving 8 bases unmatched. From germline, CDR1 is ENHRY and CDR2 SYGVKD. The CDR3 loop reads CATVGQGVGGYTF. CDR3 DNA: TGTGCCACCGTGGGACAGGGGGTAGGTGGCTACACCTTC.

This clonotype was recorded at least ten times. The rearrangement links TRBV5-1 to TRBJ2-4; 10 nucleotides align to TRBD1. The trim removed 4 bases at V and 5 bases at J, leaving 6 bases unmatched. This CDR3 has 15 residues. Germline V gene sequence: CDR1 SGHRS, CDR2 YFSETQ. CDR3 in amino acids: CASSRSGTGENIQYF. CDR3 DNA: TGCGCCAGCAGCCGATCCGGGACAGGGGAAAACATTCAGTACTTC.

The sample holds a few counts of this clonotype. The rearrangement uses TRBV5-1 and TRBJ1-2, with D perhaps TRBD1 (5 bases). Trimming shortened V by 4 bases and J by 8 bases, and 18 bases separated the two germline ends. The length of the CDR3 is 14 residues. CDR1 and CDR2 from the germline V gene are SGHRS and YFSETQ. CDR3 sequence: CASSPTGTARGYTF. The CDR3 nucleotides are TGCGCCAGCAGCCCAACCGGGACGGCCCGGGGCTACACCTTC.

The chain links TRBV28 to TRBJ2-2; TRBD1 is a possible D gene (7 bases). V shed 3 bases and J shed 2 bases, with 10 bases lying between them. Germline V lookup: CDR1 MDHEN, CDR2 SYDVKM. This CDR3 region has 15 residues. The CDR3 DNA reads TGTGCCAGCAGTTTTCAGGGGGGCAACACCGGGGAGCTGTTTTTT. This gives the protein CASSFQGGNTGELFF.

The chain has TRBV7-2 and TRBJ2-5; TRBD2 matches at 12 bases. This CDR3 is built from 15 residues. V lost 4 bases to trimming and J lost 5 bases; unmatched junction nucleotides: 5. Per the germline V gene, CDR1 is SGHTA and CDR2 is FQGNSA. The CDR3 coding sequence is TGTGCCAGCAGCTCGACTAGCGGGGGTGGGGAGACCCAGTACTTC. Translated: CASSSTSGGGETQYF.

The chain joins TRBV28 to TRBJ2-7; unclear D gene. This CDR3 region has 14 residues. CDR1 and CDR2 (germline): MDHEN, SYDVKM. Trimming left V 1 base short and J 0 bases short, with 7 bases between. CDR3 nucleotide sequence: TGTGCCAGCAGTTTATTCGGCGACTCCTACGAGCAGTACTTC. Residues: CASSLFGDSYEQYF.

The chain joins TRBV11-2 to TRBJ1-1, with 10 positions matching TRBD1. The trim removed 8 bases at V and 4 bases at J, leaving 7 bases unmatched. The CDR3 contains 14 residues. Germline loops: CDR1 SGHAT, CDR2 FQNNGV. The CDR3 reads CASAADRGTTEAFF. The CDR3 nucleotides are TGTGCCAGCGCAGCGGACAGGGGGACCACTGAAGCTTTCTTT.